Included here is one T cell receptor beta chain sequence, with context. This sample was included in a study of metastatic and nonmetastatic thyroid tumors. With 7 bases removed from V and 3 bases from J, the gap between germline ends came to 19 bases. Per the germline V gene, CDR1 is MNHNS and CDR2 is SASEGT. The CDR3 totals 15 residues. With MiXCR, TCRdb called clones anew from the PCR reads. Of 7,500 to 10,000 clones detected, roughly 35% appear once; the ten largest clones hold approximately 21%. Until they underwent thyroid surgery, no patient had received any treatment. Sequencing was performed on tumor tissue. The gene calls are TRBV6-1 and TRBJ2-7, with D maybe TRBD2 (6 bases). The sequence came from a female donor with papillary thyroid cancer or a benign thyroid nodule (not recorded which). Some clones in this sample may be carry-over from other donors' samples. CDR3 protein: CASNPRDSGRYEQYF. CDR3 nucleotides: TGTGCCAGCAACCCCCGGGACTCCGGGCGCTACGAGCAGTACTTC.